Below are 6 T cell receptor beta chains sequenced from a single sample in a study of T cells in women clearing cervical HPV infection. Here immunoSEQ multiplex PCR was the method, and the copy in TCRdb shows in-frame clones only, minus some. This table lists tens of thousands of clones. What was sequenced was blood buffy coat. These receptors were obtained from a woman between 18 and 70 years old with a cervical HPV16 infection that either progressed to CIN3+ or cleared (not recorded which).

With respect to this clone: The CDR3 end falls 3 residues outside the read, so it is completed with the germline J gene. The genes are TRBV19 and TRBJ1-2; D is undetermined. The CDR3 is made up of 15 amino acids. Germline V gene data show CDR1 as LNHDA and CDR2 as SQIVND (reference sequence). Trimming removed 1 base at V and 2 bases at J, with 11 bases between. CDR3 in amino acids: CASSIAAGSNYGYTF. The DNA read from the CDR3 is TGTGCCAGTAGTATAGCGGCCGGGTCGAACTATGGC.

In the case of this clone: The CDR3 is cut off 3 residues early in the read; its end comes from the germline J gene. This rearrangement joins TRBV7-9 to TRBJ2-1; D tentatively reads TRBD1 or TRBD2 (6 bases each). The CDR3 runs to 15 residues. Germline V gives CDR1 SEHNR, CDR2 FQNEAQ (reference sequence). Trimming stripped 5 bases from V and 5 bases from J, with 16 bases between. The sequenced part of the CDR3 DNA is TGTGCCAGCAGCCAAGGGGGAGGCCTTAACAATGAG. It encodes CASSQGGGLNNE. The full CDR3 reads CASSQGGGLNNEQFF.

A remark on this clone: The read finishes 3 residues shy of the CDR3 end, and the germline J gene is used to complete it. The V call is TRBV5-1, the J call TRBJ1-1; the match to TRBD1 covers 8 bases. The germline gives CDR1 SGHRS, CDR2 YFSETQ. Germline trimming cut 1 base from V and 1 base from J; bases unmatched to any gene: 0. CDR3 length: 14 residues. The part of the CDR3 DNA that was read is TGCGCCAGCAGCTTGCAGGGGGCGAACACTGAA. It translates to CASSLQGANTE. The full CDR3 protein is CASSLQGANTEAFF. The entire variable domain, with the rest obtained from reference TRBV5-1 and TRBJ1-1, is as follows: KAGVTQTPRYLIKTRGQQVTLSCSPISGHRSVSWYQQTPGQGLQFLFEYFSETQRNKGNFPGRFSGRQFSNSRSEMNVSTLELGDSALYLCASSLQGANTEAFFGQGTRLTVV.

Points on this clone: The sequenced fragment ends 3 residues before the CDR3 boundary, so the rest is inferred from the germline J gene. The chain couples TRBV5-1 to TRBJ1-2, with D hard to call. CDR1 and CDR2 from the germline V gene are SGHRS and YFSETQ. The V and J ends lost 2 bases and 1 base respectively, with 9 bases between them. The CDR3 covers 14 residues. The CDR3 spells CASSFEPRNYGYTF. The DNA read from the CDR3 is TGCGCCAGCAGCTTCGAGCCCCGTAACTATGGC.

Of note for this clone: The CDR3 end falls 3 residues outside the read, so it is completed with the germline J gene. The chain recombines TRBV19 with TRBJ1-1; a weak D match, TRBD1 (6 bases). The CDR3 covers 13 residues. Germline CDR1 and CDR2: LNHDA and SQIVND (reference sequence). With 5 bases removed from V and 6 bases from J, the gap between germline ends came to 13 bases. CDR3 sequence reads: CASSGQYISEAFF. The covered CDR3 bases are TGTGCCAGTAGTGGACAGTACATTTCTGAA.

With regard to this clone: The read gets to within 3 residues of the CDR3 end, and the germline J gene fills in the rest. This chain joins TRBV20-1 and TRBJ2-3; D remains unclear. The CDR3 contains 13 residues. Trimming pared 2 bases from V and 1 base from J, leaving 7 bases between. Germline values: CDR1 DFQATT, CDR2 SNEGSKA (reference sequence). The sequenced part of the CDR3 DNA is TGCAGTGCTAGAATGACTGGCACAGATACG. It codes for CSARMTGTDT. The whole CDR3 region reads CSARMTGTDTQYF.